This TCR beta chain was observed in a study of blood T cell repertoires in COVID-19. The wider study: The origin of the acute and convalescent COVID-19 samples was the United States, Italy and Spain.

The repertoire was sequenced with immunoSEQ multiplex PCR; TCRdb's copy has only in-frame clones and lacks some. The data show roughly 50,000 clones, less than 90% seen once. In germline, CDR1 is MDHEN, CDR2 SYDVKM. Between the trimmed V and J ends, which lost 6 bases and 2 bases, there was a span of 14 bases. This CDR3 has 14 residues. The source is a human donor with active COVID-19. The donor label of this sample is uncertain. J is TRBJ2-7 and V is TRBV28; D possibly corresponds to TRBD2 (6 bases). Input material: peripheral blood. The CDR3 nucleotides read TGTGCCAGCAGACCAAGGGAGGCGACCTACGAGCAGTACTTC. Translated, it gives CASRPREATYEQYF.